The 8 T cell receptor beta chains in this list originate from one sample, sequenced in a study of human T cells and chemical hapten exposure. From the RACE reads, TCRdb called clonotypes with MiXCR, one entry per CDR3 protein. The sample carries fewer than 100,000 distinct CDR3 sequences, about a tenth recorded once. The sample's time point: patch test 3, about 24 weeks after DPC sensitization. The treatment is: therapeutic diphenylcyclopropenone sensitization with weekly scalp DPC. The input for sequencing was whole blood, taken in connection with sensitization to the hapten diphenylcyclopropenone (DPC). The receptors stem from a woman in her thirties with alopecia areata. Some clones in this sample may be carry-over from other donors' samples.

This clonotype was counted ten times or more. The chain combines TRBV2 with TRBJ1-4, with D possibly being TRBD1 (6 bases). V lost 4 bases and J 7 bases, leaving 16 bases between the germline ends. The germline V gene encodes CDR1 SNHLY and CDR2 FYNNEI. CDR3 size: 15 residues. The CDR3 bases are TGTGCCAGCAGTGGAACAGGGTCCCGGAGTGAAAAACTGTTTTTT. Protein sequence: CASSGTGSRSEKLFF.

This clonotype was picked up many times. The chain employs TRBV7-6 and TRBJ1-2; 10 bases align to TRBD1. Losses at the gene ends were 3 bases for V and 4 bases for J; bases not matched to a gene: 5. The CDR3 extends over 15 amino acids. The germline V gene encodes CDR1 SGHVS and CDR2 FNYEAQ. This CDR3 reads CASSLGTGESYGYTF. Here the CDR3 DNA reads TGTGCCAGCAGCTTGGGGACAGGGGAGAGCTATGGCTACACCTTC. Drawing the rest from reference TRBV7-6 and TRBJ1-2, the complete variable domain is GAGVSQSPRYKVTKRGQDVALRCDPISGHVSLYWYRQALGQGPEFLTYFNYEAQQDKSGLPNDRFSAERPEGSISTLTIQRTEQRDSAMYRCASSLGTGESYGYTFGSGTRLTVV.

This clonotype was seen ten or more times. CDR3 DNA: TGTGCCAGCAGCTGGGCGGGGAGCTTAGCCAAAAACATTCAGTACTTC. It codes for CASSWAGSLAKNIQYF. The chain joins TRBV28 to TRBJ2-4, with D tentatively TRBD2 (6 bases). The CDR3 totals 16 residues. Trimming stripped 6 bases from V and 0 bases from J, with 15 bases between. Germline assignment: CDR1 MDHEN and CDR2 SYDVKM.

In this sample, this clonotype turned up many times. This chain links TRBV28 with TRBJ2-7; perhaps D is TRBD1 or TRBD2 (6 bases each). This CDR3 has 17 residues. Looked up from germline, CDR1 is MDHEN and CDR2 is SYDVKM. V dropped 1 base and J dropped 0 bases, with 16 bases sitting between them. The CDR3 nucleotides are TGTGCCAGCAGTTTATTTGGGGGGCAAGACTTCTCCTACGAGCAGTACTTC. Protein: CASSLFGGQDFSYEQYF.

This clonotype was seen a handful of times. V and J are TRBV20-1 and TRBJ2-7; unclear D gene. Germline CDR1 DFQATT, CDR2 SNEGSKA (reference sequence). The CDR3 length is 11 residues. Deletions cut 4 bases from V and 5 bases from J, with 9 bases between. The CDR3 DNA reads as TGCAGTGCTATTGTTCTGCACGAGCAGTACTTC. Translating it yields CSAIVLHEQYF.

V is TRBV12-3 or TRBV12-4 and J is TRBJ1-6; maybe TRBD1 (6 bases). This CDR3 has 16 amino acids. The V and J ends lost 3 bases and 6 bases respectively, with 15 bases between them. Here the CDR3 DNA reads TGTGCCAGCAGTTTGGGTCAGGGGCTGCGTAATTCACCCCTCCACTTT. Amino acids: CASSLGQGLRNSPLHF.

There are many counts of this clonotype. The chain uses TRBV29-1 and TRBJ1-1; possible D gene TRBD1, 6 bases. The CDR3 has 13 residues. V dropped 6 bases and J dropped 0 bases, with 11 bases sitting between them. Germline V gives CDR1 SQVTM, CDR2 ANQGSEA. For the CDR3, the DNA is TGCAGCGTATACAGGGTATTGAACACTGAAGCTTTCTTT. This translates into CSVYRVLNTEAFF.

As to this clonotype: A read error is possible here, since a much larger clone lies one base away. The CDR3 nucleotides are TGTGCCAGCAACCAAGGTCAGGACTCCGCTTGGGGGGCCAACGTCCTGACTTTC. This gives the protein CASNQGQDSAWGANVLTF. The genes are TRBV14 and TRBJ2-6; a possible D gene is TRBD2 (5 bases). The CDR3 totals 18 residues. From germline, CDR1 is SGHDN and CDR2 FVKESK.